The present T cell receptor beta chain was sequenced within a study of T cells in Graves' hyperthyroidism and ophthalmopathy. Overall study findings and caveats: A 13 V-J model separated ophthalmopathy from stable hyperthyroidism.

V was shortened by 0 bases and J by 6 bases, with 9 bases between the two germline ends. This CDR3 has 15 residues. From germline, CDR1 is MNHEY and CDR2 SVGAGI. This clonotype was seen repeatedly, ten times or more. Its target is unknown. TCR beta CDR3 region amplification was performed from RNA transcripts. An initial round of RT-PCR targeting the TCR CDR3 relied on the HTBI primer set. TCRdb re-called the multiplex PCR reads with MiXCR, one entry per CDR3 protein. Among about 400,000 distinct CDR3 sequences listed, roughly 15% were seen once. The receptor was derived from a man younger than 35 with Graves' ophthalmopathy. The V and J genes are TRBV6-5 and TRBJ1-6, with D possibly matching TRBD1 (5 bases). The sample comprised blood. CDR3 amino acids: CASSYSPGLNSPLHF. The CDR3 DNA is TGTGCCAGCAGTTACTCGCCAGGGCTTAATTCACCCCTCCACTTT.